Listed here are 24 T cell receptor beta chains from one sample, sequenced in a study of CD4 T cells in relation to SARS-CoV-2 and coronaviruses (dated by TCRdb to the early 2020s). Their antigens are not known. Libraries came from the immunoSEQ multiplex PCR assay. TCRdb re-hosts the immuneACCESS table, in-frame sequences only. Its copies lack some clones; in the studies checked, an unresolved V gene accounts for under half of them, and the cause for the rest is not known. The sample table shows under 30,000 clones, and about three quarters are seen once. 20% to 25% of the sample is taken by the ten largest. CD4+ T cells from unexposed donors were collected before the COVID-19 pandemic (2011-2018). After around 10 days of culture, CD4+ T cells were isolated with the EasySep CD4+ T cell isolation kit. Source material: CD4+ T cells from PBMCs, cultured in vitro. These receptors were collected from a human donor in good health.

The genes are TRBV30 and TRBJ2-3, with 15 bases fitting TRBD2. Germline V gene lookup returns CDR1 GTSNPN and CDR2 SVGIG (reference sequence). CDR3 size: 16 residues. V was pared by 0 bases and J by 5 bases, with 3 bases of the junction left unmatched. CDR3 sequence (DNA): TGTGCCTGGAGTGTACGGGGACTAGCGGGAGGAGATACGCAGTATTTT. It codes for CAWSVRGLAGGDTQYF.

This clone was seen more than once but under ten times. V is TRBV6-5 and J is TRBJ1-1; D remains ambiguous. The V gene's germline CDR1 is MNHEY and CDR2 SVGAGI. V dropped 0 bases and J dropped 7 bases, with 3 bases sitting between them. The CDR3 runs 11 residues. Here the CDR3 reads CASSYSSEAFF. The CDR3 DNA sequence: TGTGCCAGCAGTTACTCAAGTGAAGCTTTCTTT.

The chain is built from TRBV6-5 and TRBJ1-5, with a possible D match to TRBD1 (5 bases). Trimming removed 2 bases at V and 4 bases at J, with 6 bases between. Germline CDR1 is MNHEY and CDR2 is SVGAGI. The CDR3 contains 13 residues. The CDR3 region is CASSYDRNQPQHF. The CDR3 DNA sequence: TGTGCCAGCAGTTACGACAGAAATCAGCCCCAGCATTTT.

The chain is built from TRBV2 and TRBJ2-2; D unresolved. CDR3 size: 13 residues. Deletions cut 8 bases from V and 3 bases from J, with 10 bases between. Per the germline V gene, CDR1 is SNHLY and CDR2 is FYNNEI. The CDR3 protein is CASRPWDTGELFF. For the CDR3, the DNA is TGTGCCAGCCGACCTTGGGACACCGGGGAGCTGTTTTTT.

The V call is TRBV10-2, the J call TRBJ1-5, with 9 bases fitting TRBD1. The CDR3 has 18 amino acids. Germline CDR1 WSHSY, CDR2 SAAADI. The trim removed 7 bases at V and 5 bases at J, leaving 18 bases unmatched. This CDR3 reads CASTSRWGQGSGDQPQHF. The CDR3 nucleotides read TGCGCCAGCACCTCCAGGTGGGGACAGGGCTCGGGGGATCAGCCCCAGCATTTT.

V gene TRBV6-2 or TRBV6-3 combines with J gene TRBJ2-3; D is undetermined. Germline V gene data show CDR1 as MNHEY and CDR2 as SVGEGT. This CDR3 comprises 16 residues. V lost 2 bases and J 2 bases, leaving 14 bases between the germline ends. The CDR3 reads CASSYGVGRTTDTQYF. CDR3 DNA sequence: TGTGCCAGCAGTTACGGGGTGGGCCGTACCACAGATACGCAGTATTTT.

V and J are TRBV7-9 and TRBJ2-7, with D tentatively TRBD1 (6 bases). The CDR3 loop spans 14 amino acids. The ends were cut back, 6 bases at V and 1 base at J, with 13 bases in the middle. The V gene's germline CDR1 is SEHNR and CDR2 FQNEAQ (reference sequence). CDR3 loop: CASRSKTGSYEQYF. CDR3 nucleotides: TGTGCCAGCAGGTCAAAGACAGGTTCCTACGAGCAGTACTTC.

This chain joins TRBV6-5 and TRBJ2-1, with D uncertain. This CDR3 comprises 13 residues. V lost 5 bases and J lost 8, with 13 bases in between. Per germline, CDR1 MNHEY and CDR2 SVGAGI. The CDR3 protein is CASSKDPSYEQFF. CDR3 bases: TGTGCCAGCAGTAAGGACCCCTCCTATGAGCAGTTCTTC.

In its sample, this clone was seen a few times. This chain uses TRBV25-1 with TRBJ1-2; no definite D call. V shed 1 base and J shed 2 bases, with 14 bases lying between them. Per germline, CDR1 MGHDK and CDR2 SYGVNS. CDR3 length: 16 amino acids. In DNA, the CDR3 is TGTGCCAGCAGTGAATCATGGAGGCTGGGGAACTATGGCTACACCTTC. This encodes CASSESWRLGNYGYTF.

This clone was counted between two and nine times. The rearrangement uses TRBV14 and TRBJ2-1, with D perhaps given as TRBD1 or TRBD2 (5 bases each). Germline V gene sequence: CDR1 SGHDN, CDR2 FVKESK. Trimming pared 4 bases from V and 5 bases from J, leaving 15 bases between. The CDR3 is made up of 15 amino acids. In DNA form, the CDR3 reads TGTGCCAGCAGCCCGGGGCTCGTGAAAGACAATGAGCAGTTCTTC. Amino acid sequence: CASSPGLVKDNEQFF.

V and J are TRBV12-3 or TRBV12-4 and TRBJ1-2; maybe TRBD1 (5 bases). The CDR3 is 13 amino acids. Trimming shortened V by 1 base and J by 3 bases, and 6 bases separated the two germline ends. The CDR3 loop is CASSLVGDYGYTF. The DNA for the CDR3 is TGTGCCAGCAGTTTAGTAGGGGACTATGGCTACACCTTC.

This clone has more than one count but fewer than ten. The chain is built from TRBV10-3 and TRBJ1-3; TRBD1 might be the D (6 bases). The CDR3 runs 15 residues. V gave up 7 bases and J gave up 0 bases, with 13 bases separating them. The germline gives CDR1 ENHRY, CDR2 SYGVKD. The CDR3 loop reads CAITAGVNSGNTIYF. The CDR3 coding sequence is TGTGCCATCACGGCAGGGGTGAACTCTGGAAACACCATATATTTT.

The chain combines TRBV7-2 with TRBJ1-6; D gene uncertain. The CDR3 totals 14 residues. Germline V gene data show CDR1 as SGHTA and CDR2 as FQGNSA. The germline V and J ends were trimmed by 5 bases and 1 base, with 6 bases remaining between them. CDR3 region: CASSPGSYNSPLHF. For the CDR3, the DNA is TGTGCCAGCAGCCCCGGGTCCTATAATTCACCCCTCCACTTT.

The chain is built from TRBV18 and TRBJ2-5; TRBD2 is a possible D gene (5 bases). Trimming took 5 bases from V and 0 from J, leaving 16 bases between them. CDR1 is KGHSH, CDR2 LQKENI, per germline. The CDR3 covers 16 residues. CDR3 sequence: CASSTRPGSYQETQYF. DNA for the CDR3: TGTGCCAGCTCAACTAGACCGGGTTCGTACCAAGAGACCCAGTACTTC.

CDR3 sequence: CASSRDRGSNQPQHF. DNA of the CDR3: TGTGCCAGCAGTCGGGACAGGGGGAGCAATCAGCCCCAGCATTTT. The V and J genes are TRBV2 and TRBJ1-5; 11 bases line up with TRBD1. Germline assignment: CDR1 SNHLY and CDR2 FYNNEI. The trim removed 5 bases at V and 1 base at J, leaving 1 base unmatched. The CDR3 sequence is 15 residues long.

In the case of this clone: This specimen includes other DNA sequences encoding the same CDR3. The CDR3 sequence: CASSQSGQSNQPQHF. CDR3 sequence (DNA): TGTGCCAGCAGCCAATCGGGACAAAGCAATCAGCCCCAGCATTTT. This chain links TRBV16 with TRBJ1-5, with D possibly matching TRBD1 (6 bases). Per germline, CDR1 KGHSY and CDR2 FQNENV. The CDR3 has 15 residues. The V gene lost 0 bases and the J gene lost 1 base, with 7 bases spanning the gap.

The chain recombines TRBV24-1 with TRBJ2-1; the D gene is possibly TRBD1 (6 bases). Trimming removed 0 bases at V and 4 bases at J, with 15 bases between. CDR1 is KGHDR, CDR2 SFDVKD, per germline. CDR3 size: 17 residues. The CDR3 region has the DNA TGTGCCACCAGTGATTTGCTATTCGGGACACTTTACAATGAGCAGTTCTTC. Protein: CATSDLLFGTLYNEQFF.

This clone was detected only once. The V and J genes are TRBV6-2 or TRBV6-3 and TRBJ2-7; D is unresolved. The CDR3 totals 11 residues. Trimming removed 1 base at V and 7 bases at J, with 5 bases between. CDR1 and CDR2 (germline): MNHEY, SVGEGT. For the CDR3, the DNA is TGTGCCAGCAGTTACTATCTAGAGCAGTACTTC. Translated, it gives CASSYYLEQYF.

V usage is TRBV4-2 and J usage is TRBJ2-1; D is unresolved. The germline CDR1 and CDR2 sequences are LGHNA and YNFKEQ. V lost 2 bases and J 1 base, leaving 15 bases between the germline ends. This CDR3 region has 17 residues. CDR3 in amino acids: CASSQYGLSRSYNEQFF. The CDR3 region has the DNA TGTGCCAGCAGCCAATACGGCCTCTCTCGGTCCTACAATGAGCAGTTCTTC.

This clone showed up just a few times. This chain connects TRBV20-1 to TRBJ1-1; D perhaps matches TRBD1 (5 bases). The CDR3 covers 17 residues. V was shortened by 3 bases and J by 0 bases, with 20 bases between the two germline ends. Germline V gene lookup returns CDR1 DFQATT and CDR2 SNEGSKA (reference sequence). CDR3 DNA sequence: TGCAGTGCTAGTAGGGTAGCGGGGGTTAGACTGAACACTGAAGCTTTCTTT. It encodes CSASRVAGVRLNTEAFF.

The rearrangement uses TRBV18 and TRBJ2-1; D gene unclear. This CDR3 comprises 12 residues. Germline V lookup: CDR1 KGHSH, CDR2 LQKENI. The germline V and J ends were trimmed by 6 bases and 0 bases, with 3 bases remaining between them. The CDR3 nucleotides are TGTGCCAGCTCGGGCTCCTACAATGAGCAGTTCTTC. It translates to CASSGSYNEQFF.

The chain couples TRBV6-5 to TRBJ2-7; 7 bases map to TRBD2. Losses at the gene ends were 11 bases for V and 6 bases for J; bases not matched to a gene: 16. This CDR3 contains 14 residues. Germline lookup yields CDR1 MNHEY and CDR2 SVGAGI. For the CDR3, the DNA is TGTGCCGCCTCATCGGGGGGACCCGCCGGCGAGCAGTACTTC. It translates to CAASSGGPAGEQYF.

J is TRBJ2-5 and V is TRBV19; the match to TRBD1 covers 10 bases. Germline lookup yields CDR1 LNHDA and CDR2 SQIVND (reference sequence). The J segment lost 5 bases and the V segment lost 1 base, leaving 10 bases of the junction unmatched. CDR3 length equals 17 residues. This CDR3 is CASSIGAGQGIGETQYF. The CDR3 DNA is TGTGCCAGTAGTATAGGGGCGGGACAGGGGATCGGGGAGACCCAGTACTTC.

The chain has TRBV18 and TRBJ2-7, with 9 bases that match TRBD2. Germline V CDR1 and CDR2: KGHSH, LQKENI. V shed 1 base and J 4 bases; nucleotides not matched to a gene: 8. The CDR3 has 16 residues. In DNA, the CDR3 is TGTGCCAGCTCACCACAGGGGGGACTAGCTATATACGAGCAGTACTTC. It translates to CASSPQGGLAIYEQYF.